Shown below are 16 T cell receptor beta chains from a single sample sequenced in a study of T cells in Graves' hyperthyroidism and ophthalmopathy. Authors of the study amplified TCR beta CDR3 regions from RNA transcripts. The TCR CDR3 first-round RT-PCR relied on the HTBI primer set. TCRdb reprocessed the multiplex PCR reads via MiXCR and lists one record per CDR3 protein. Here the sample spans some 720,000 distinct CDR3 sequences, 16% being singletons. Source material: blood. The origin of the receptors is a man aged 18 to 29 with Graves' hyperthyroidism.

In its sample, this clonotype was seen many times. The chain has TRBV28 and TRBJ2-7; TRBD1 agrees at 9 bases. Germline loops: CDR1 MDHEN, CDR2 SYDVKM. CDR3 length equals 13 residues. V shed 4 bases, J shed 6 bases, and the junction held 4 bases outside the gene matches. The CDR3 sequence: CASSWTGVGEQYF. CDR3 bases: TGTGCCAGCAGTTGGACAGGGGTGGGCGAGCAGTACTTC.

In its sample, this clonotype was seen many times. The chain links TRBV28 to TRBJ1-5, with TRBD1 as a possible D gene (6 bases). The germline V gene has CDR1 MDHEN and CDR2 SYDVKM. The germline V and J ends were trimmed by 7 bases and 7 bases, with 20 bases remaining between them. The CDR3 is 15 residues long. The CDR3 bases are TGTGCCAGCACCATAGGGGGGAGGGTTGGACAGCCCCAGCATTTT. It encodes CASTIGGRVGQPQHF.

A few counts support this clonotype. The chain couples TRBV28 to TRBJ2-3, with D unresolved. CDR3 length equals 15 residues. V was trimmed by 3 bases and J by 4 bases, leaving 14 bases between them. Germline values: CDR1 MDHEN, CDR2 SYDVKM. CDR3 region: CASSFYTPRADTQYF. In DNA form, the CDR3 reads TGTGCCAGCAGTTTTTACACCCCTCGGGCAGATACGCAGTATTTT.

This clonotype was seen many times. The V call is TRBV12-3 or TRBV12-4, the J call TRBJ2-7; weak D call: TRBD2 (5 bases). This CDR3 region has 13 residues. Trimming pared 0 bases from V and 7 bases from J, leaving 10 bases between. CDR3 protein: CASSLAQTGEQYF. DNA for the CDR3: TGTGCCAGCAGTTTAGCGCAGACGGGGGAGCAGTACTTC.

The chain couples TRBV28 to TRBJ2-5; possible D gene TRBD1, 5 bases. Germline assignment: CDR1 MDHEN and CDR2 SYDVKM. This CDR3 is built from 13 residues. V was shortened by 5 bases and J by 5 bases, with 12 bases between the two germline ends. The CDR3 DNA follows: TGTGCCAGCAGTAACACAGGTCAGGAGACCCAGTACTTC. The encoded protein is CASSNTGQETQYF.

This clonotype was seen repeatedly, ten times or more. The CDR3 spells CASSLEVEQYF. In nucleotides, the CDR3 is TGTGCCAGCAGCTTAGAGGTGGAGCAGTACTTC. The rearrangement links TRBV7-9 to TRBJ2-7; no firm D call. Germline-derived CDR1 and CDR2 are SEHNR and FQNEAQ (reference sequence). CDR3 length: 11 amino acids. V lost 1 base, J lost 7 bases, and 5 bases lay in between.

The gene calls are TRBV10-3 and TRBJ2-4, with 7 positions matching TRBD2. The V segment lost 3 bases and the J segment 1 base; nucleotides outside the gene matches: 6. The germline CDR1 and CDR2 sequences are ENHRY and SYGVKD. This CDR3 region has 16 residues. The CDR3 sequence: CAISDGGVSAKNIQYF. DNA for the CDR3: TGTGCCATCAGTGATGGGGGGGTTTCGGCCAAAAACATTCAGTACTTC.

The sample holds a few counts of this clonotype. V gene TRBV24-1 combines with J gene TRBJ2-2, with 7 bases aligning to TRBD2. Germline values: CDR1 KGHDR, CDR2 SFDVKD. This CDR3 has 15 residues. With V trimmed by 3 bases and J by 7 bases, 7 bases remained unmatched. The CDR3 region has the DNA TGTGCCACCAGTGATCCCGGACTAGGGAACGGGGAGCTGTTTTTT. It yields the protein CATSDPGLGNGELFF.

This clonotype has more than one count but fewer than ten. The rearrangement joins TRBV27 to TRBJ2-3; 9 bases map to TRBD2. The CDR3 sequence is 15 residues long. Germline V CDR1 and CDR2: MNHEY, SMNVEV (reference sequence). Germline trimming cut 7 bases from V and 2 bases from J; bases unmatched to any gene: 7. The CDR3 sequence is CASTMGTSYTDTQYF. The CDR3 region has the DNA TGTGCCAGCACCATGGGGACTAGCTACACAGATACGCAGTATTTT.

In its sample, this clonotype was seen many times. The chain uses TRBV5-1 and TRBJ2-1; D may be TRBD1 (5 bases). The length of the CDR3 is 15 residues. Looked up from germline, CDR1 is SGHRS and CDR2 is YFSETQ. Trimming shortened V by 4 bases and J by 0 bases, and 11 bases separated the two germline ends. The CDR3 nucleotides are TGCGCCAGCAGCCCTGACAGCCCCTCCTACAATGAGCAGTTCTTC. This translates into CASSPDSPSYNEQFF. Full variable domain (outside the CDR3, taken from reference TRBV5-1 and TRBJ2-1): KAGVTQTPRYLIKTRGQQVTLSCSPISGHRSVSWYQQTPGQGLQFLFEYFSETQRNKGNFPGRFSGRQFSNSRSEMNVSTLELGDSALYLCASSPDSPSYNEQFFGPGTRLTVL.

The V and J genes are TRBV11-2 and TRBJ2-3, with 7 nucleotides matching TRBD1. The germline V gene has CDR1 SGHAT and CDR2 FQNNGV. CDR3 length equals 19 residues. V was clipped by 5 bases and J by 0 bases; unmatched bases: 17. For the CDR3, the DNA is TGTGCCAGCAGCATTAACCTTCGGAGACAGGGAAGTAGCACAGATACGCAGTATTTT. It yields the protein CASSINLRRQGSSTDTQYF.

J is TRBJ1-2 and V is TRBV7-2, with a tentative D call TRBD1 (6 bases). The ends were cut back, 5 bases at V and 4 bases at J, with 11 bases in the middle. The CDR3 totals 13 residues. Germline-derived CDR1 and CDR2 are SGHTA and FQGNSA. CDR3 sequence (DNA): TGTGCCAGCAGCCAGCGACAGGTCTATGGCTACACCTTC. Amino acids: CASSQRQVYGYTF.

This clonotype was seen many times. V is TRBV2 and J is TRBJ2-1; weak D call: TRBD2 (6 bases). V was clipped by 4 bases and J by 11 bases, with 21 bases between them. The CDR3 has 15 amino acids. Germline values: CDR1 SNHLY, CDR2 FYNNEI. The CDR3 spells CASSVGRGGMSQQFF. The CDR3 nucleotides are TGTGCCAGCAGTGTAGGGCGGGGCGGTATGAGCCAGCAGTTCTTC.

This clonotype showed up just a few times. This sequence joins TRBV12-3 or TRBV12-4 and TRBJ1-1, with 7 positions matching TRBD1. After removal of 3 bases from V and 1 base from J, the junction contained 11 bases not matched to a gene. CDR3 length: 17 amino acids. The CDR3 region is CASSFPETGTENTEAFF. In nucleotides, the CDR3 is TGTGCCAGCAGTTTTCCCGAAACCGGGACAGAGAACACTGAAGCTTTCTTT.

This clonotype was recorded a few times. The V gene is TRBV2, the J gene TRBJ1-5; no firm D call. CDR1 and CDR2 from the germline V gene are SNHLY and FYNNEI. The CDR3 has 15 residues. The ends were cut back, 5 bases at V and 3 bases at J, with 14 bases in the middle. In nucleotides, the CDR3 is TGTGCCAGCAGTAACTTGCTATCCTTCAATCAGCCCCAGCATTTT. It specifies CASSNLLSFNQPQHF.

The CDR3 loop is CSVAISSYNEQFF. The CDR3 bases are TGCAGCGTAGCGATTAGCTCCTACAATGAGCAGTTCTTC. The chain combines TRBV29-1 with TRBJ2-1; D gene unclear. Trimming pared 6 bases from V and 0 bases from J, leaving 9 bases between. The CDR3 runs 13 residues. Germline CDR1 is SQVTM and CDR2 is ANQGSEA.